The sequence of this TCR beta chain was determined in a study of T-cell reconstitution after alpha-beta-depleted transplantation in children. Study observations and caveats: By one year post-transplant, T-cell counts and diversity largely arose from T cells that were newly produced. Reportedly, roughly two months post-transplant, alpha-beta T cells arose from several hundred expanded graft clones. High day-60 TCRbeta diversity in some patients came from surviving recipient T cells and thymic progenitors.

Turning to this clonotype: Its antigen is unknown.

Unique molecular identifiers tagged the TCRbeta library. TCRdb reanalysed the PCR reads using MiXCR and keeps one entry per CDR3 protein. The sample has about 980,000 distinct CDR3 sequences; around 30% are singletons. This clonotype was sampled from a boy in the first two years of life who had a stem cell transplant for SCID, so the T cells may come from the graft donor. The specimen was PBMCs, mostly from graft donor cells, collected 360 days after TCRalphabeta/CD19-depleted stem cell transplant.

The CDR3 coding sequence is TGTGCCAGCAGGCTGTGGACGCAGGGGGAAGTCTATGGCTACACCTTC. Translation gives CASRLWTQGEVYGYTF. The chain has TRBV5-6 and TRBJ1-2, with 7 bases matching TRBD1. The CDR3 is 16 residues long. Germline-derived CDR1 and CDR2 are SGHDT and YYEEEE. Trimming took 5 bases from V and 4 from J; bases not matched to a gene: 14.